The 3 T cell receptor beta chains below were found in one sample sequenced in a study of beta chain features in type 1 diabetes. cDNA synthesis used the whole RNA isolate, giving expressed TCRB sequences. The table came from immunoSEQ multiplex PCR; TCRdb's copy has only in-frame clones and leaves some out. The sample lists about 360,000 clones; over 9.5% were seen once. Material: naive CD4+ T cells from blood. The receptors shown here come from a man between 18 and 35 years old in good health.

This clone occurred a few times. The rearrangement uses TRBV28 and TRBJ1-2; D unresolved. V lost 3 bases and J lost 2, with 10 bases in between. The germline CDR1 and CDR2 sequences are MDHEN and SYDVKM. CDR3 size: 14 residues. The CDR3 nucleotides are TGTGCCAGCAGTTTCGCGACGGAGAACTATGGCTACACCTTC. It codes for CASSFATENYGYTF.

The chain carries TRBV7-2 and TRBJ2-7, with D perhaps TRBD1 (5 bases). Germline CDR1 reads SGHTA; CDR2 reads FQGNSA. CDR3 length: 18 amino acids. The V end was cut by 1 base, the J end by 2 bases, with 21 bases between. Here the CDR3 DNA reads TGTGCCAGCAGCTTAGTAGGTAGTGGGGCAACTCCGCCCTACGAGCAGTACTTC. Its translation is CASSLVGSGATPPYEQYF.

This clone was picked up a small number of times. V gene TRBV30 combines with J gene TRBJ1-5, with 10 bases that match TRBD1. The germline CDR1 and CDR2 sequences are GTSNPN and SVGIG (reference sequence). After removal of 6 bases from V and 6 bases from J, the junction contained 5 bases not matched to a gene. CDR3 length: 13 amino acids. DNA of the CDR3: TGTGCCTGCCGGGACAGGGGTAGTCAGCCCCAGCATTTT. Translation: CACRDRGSQPQHF.